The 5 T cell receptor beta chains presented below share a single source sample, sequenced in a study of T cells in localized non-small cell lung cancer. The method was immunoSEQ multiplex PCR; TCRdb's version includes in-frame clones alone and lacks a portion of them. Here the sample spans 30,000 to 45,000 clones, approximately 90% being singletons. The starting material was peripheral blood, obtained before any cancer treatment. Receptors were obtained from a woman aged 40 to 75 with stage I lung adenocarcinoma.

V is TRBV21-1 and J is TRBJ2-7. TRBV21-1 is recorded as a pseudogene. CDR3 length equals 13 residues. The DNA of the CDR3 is TGTGCCAGCCGCCCGGGACCCCCCTACGAGCAGTACTTC. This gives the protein CASRPGPPYEQYF.

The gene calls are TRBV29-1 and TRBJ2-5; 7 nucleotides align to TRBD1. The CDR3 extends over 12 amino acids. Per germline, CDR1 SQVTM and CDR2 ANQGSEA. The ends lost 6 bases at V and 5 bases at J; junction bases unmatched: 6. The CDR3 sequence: CSVDRARETQYF. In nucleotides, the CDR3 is TGCAGCGTAGACAGGGCCCGGGAGACCCAGTACTTC.

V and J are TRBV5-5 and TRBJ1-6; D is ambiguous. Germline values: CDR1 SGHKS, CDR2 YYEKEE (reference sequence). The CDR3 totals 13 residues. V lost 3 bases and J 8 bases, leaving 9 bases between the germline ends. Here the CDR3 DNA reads TGTGCCAGCAGCTCGGGCCCTGATTCACCCCTCCACTTT. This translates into CASSSGPDSPLHF.

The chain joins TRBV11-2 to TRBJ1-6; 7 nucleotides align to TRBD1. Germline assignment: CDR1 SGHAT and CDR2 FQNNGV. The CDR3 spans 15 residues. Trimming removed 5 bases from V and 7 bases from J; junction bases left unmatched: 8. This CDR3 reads CASSPPGDRNSPLHF. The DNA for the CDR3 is TGTGCCAGCAGCCCCCCTGGGGACAGAAATTCACCCCTCCACTTT.

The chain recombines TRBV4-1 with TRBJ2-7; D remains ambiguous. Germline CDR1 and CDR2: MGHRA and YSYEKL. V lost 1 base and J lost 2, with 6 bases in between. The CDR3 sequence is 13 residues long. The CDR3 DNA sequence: TGCGCCAGCAGCCAAGGGTTAGCCTACGAGCAGTACTTC. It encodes CASSQGLAYEQYF.